This T cell receptor (beta chain) was recovered during a study of shared clonotypes between healthy human individuals. The CDR3 runs to 14 residues. Trimming removed 8 bases from V and 7 bases from J; junction bases left unmatched: 10. Germline V gene data show CDR1 as SNHLY and CDR2 as FYNNEI. Points on this clone: The antigen remains unidentified.

Repertoires were generated with immunoSEQ multiplex PCR, while TCRdb's copy carries only in-frame clones and drops some. The sample carries 900,000 to 1,200,000 clones, 78% recorded once. Study findings and constraints: Incompleteness in sorted-subset sequencing, despite large depth, was shown by rarefaction.

Healthy adults negative for HIV, lacking recent acute infections or vaccinations, served as donors. The rearrangement links TRBV2 to TRBJ2-5, with 10 positions matching TRBD2. Sequencing was performed on memory CD4+ T cells from PBMCs. Described subset: CD45RA-negative fraction. The TCR comes from a man between 18 and 29 years old in good health. Some clones in this sample may be carry-over from other donors' samples. DNA of the CDR3: TGTGCCAGCGCGGCCCAGCGGGAGGGCCTGACCCAGTACTTC. This encodes CASAAQREGLTQYF.